This T cell receptor (beta chain) was found in a study of tumor-infiltrating lymphocytes in localized non-small cell lung cancer. As for the study in general: The cohort mixed smokers and never-smokers, several histologies, and some post-neoadjuvant-chemotherapy samples. Points from the study as a whole: Recurrence-free survival showed no association with tumor T-cell fraction. Immunotypes IM1 and IM2 had similar TCR-derived T-cell fractions.

As concerns this clone: What it recognizes is unknown.

The ends were cut back, 0 bases at V and 1 base at J, with 9 bases in the middle. The CDR3 has 15 residues. CDR1 LGHNA and CDR2 YNFKEQ come from the germline V gene. Sequencing used immunoSEQ multiplex PCR; TCRdb keeps in-frame clones, though not all of them. The sample includes 13,000 or so clones, about 85% of them seen just once. V and J are TRBV4-2 and TRBJ1-1; possible D gene TRBD1, 6 bases. The receptor comes from a human donor with non-small cell lung cancer. Sequencing was done on a sample of lung tumor tissue. The CDR3 loop reads CASSQDRGQNTEAFF. In DNA, the CDR3 is TGTGCCAGCAGCCAAGATCGGGGGCAGAACACTGAAGCTTTCTTT.